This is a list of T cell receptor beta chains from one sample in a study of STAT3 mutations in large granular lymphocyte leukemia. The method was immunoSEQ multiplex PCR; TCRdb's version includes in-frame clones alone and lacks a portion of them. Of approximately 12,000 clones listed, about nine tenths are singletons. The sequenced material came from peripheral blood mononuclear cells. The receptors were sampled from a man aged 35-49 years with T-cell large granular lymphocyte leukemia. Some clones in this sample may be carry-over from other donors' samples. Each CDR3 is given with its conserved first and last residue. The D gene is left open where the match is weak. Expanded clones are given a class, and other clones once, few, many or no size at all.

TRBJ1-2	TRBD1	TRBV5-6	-	TGTGCCAGCAGCAAAAGGGACAGACCCTGGGATGGCTACACCTTC	CASSKRDRPWDGYTF
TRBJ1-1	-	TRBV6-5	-	TGTGCCAGCAGCCCTCGGACATCGGCCACTGAAGCTTTCTTT	CASSPRTSATEAFF
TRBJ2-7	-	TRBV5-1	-	TGCGCCAGCAGCTTGGCCGGGACTCAAGTCGGCGAGCAGTACTTC	CASSLAGTQVGEQYF
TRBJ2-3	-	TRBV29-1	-	TGCAGCGTGGGCACAGATACGCAGTATTTT	CSVGTDTQYF
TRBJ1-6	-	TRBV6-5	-	TGTGCCAGCAGCCCGGCGGGCCGTAATTCACCCCTCCACTTT	CASSPAGRNSPLHF
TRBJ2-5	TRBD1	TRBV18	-	TGTGCCAGCTCACCAACACTTAGACAGGGACAAGAGACCCAGTACTTC	CASSPTLRQGQETQYF
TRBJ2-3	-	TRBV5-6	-	TGTGCCAGCAGCTTGGGGGCGGTCCCCCGGCAGGGATGGGCAGATACGCAGTATTTT	CASSLGAVPRQGWADTQYF
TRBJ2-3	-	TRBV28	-	TGTGCCAGCAGTTTGGCGGCCTACACAGATACGCAGTATTTT	CASSLAAYTDTQYF
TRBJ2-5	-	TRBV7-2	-	TGTGCCAGCAGCCCCCGGGGACAAGGCGGCGAGACCCAGTACTTC	CASSPRGQGGETQYF
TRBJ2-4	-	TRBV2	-	TGTGCCAGCAGTGAGGGTCGGAGGACAGCAAACATTCAGTACTTC	CASSEGRRTANIQYF
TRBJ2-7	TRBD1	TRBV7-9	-	TGTGCCAGCAGCTCACAGGGGGCTTCCTACGAGCAGTACTTC	CASSSQGASYEQYF
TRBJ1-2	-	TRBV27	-	TGTGCCAGCAGTTTAGCCCCTGGGCTCTATGGCTACACCTTC	CASSLAPGLYGYTF
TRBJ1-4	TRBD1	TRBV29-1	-	TGCAGCGTGAAGGCAGGGGGAGATGAAAAACTGTTTTTT	CSVKAGGDEKLFF
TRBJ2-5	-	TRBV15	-	TGTGCCACCAGCAGAGACGGGGGGCTAGAAGAGACCCAGTACTTC	CATSRDGGLEETQYF
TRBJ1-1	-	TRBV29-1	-	TGCAGCGTTGATAAGGGGGATGGCACTGAAGCTTTCTTT	CSVDKGDGTEAFF
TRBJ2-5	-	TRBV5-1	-	TGCGCCAGCAACTTTGGGAGGTCCGGCCAAGAGACCCAGTACTTC	CASNFGRSGQETQYF
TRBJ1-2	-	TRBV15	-	TGTGCCACCAGCAGAGATAAGGGTCCCGATGGCTACACCTTC	CATSRDKGPDGYTF
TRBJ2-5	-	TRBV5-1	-	TGCGCCAGCAGCTTGGGGGAGTGGCAGCTACAAGAGACCCAGTACTTC	CASSLGEWQLQETQYF
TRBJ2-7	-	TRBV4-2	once	TGTGCCAGCAGCCAAGATCTCGGGGCTTGGGACTCCTACGAGCAGTACTTC	CASSQDLGAWDSYEQYF
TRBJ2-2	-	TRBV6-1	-	TGTGCCAGCAGTCCCCAGGGGACTCTCGGGGAGCTGTTTTTT	CASSPQGTLGELFF
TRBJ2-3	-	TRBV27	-	TGTGCCAGCAGTTTAGAACAGGGTACAGATACGCAGTATTTT	CASSLEQGTDTQYF
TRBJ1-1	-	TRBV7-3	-	TGTGCCAGCAGCCCCGTAGGGCAGGGGTCCGGCGGAGCTTTCTTT	CASSPVGQGSGGAFF
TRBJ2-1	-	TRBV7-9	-	TGTGCCAGCAGCTTAGGGGGGACTCGAATGGAGCAGTTCTTC	CASSLGGTRMEQFF
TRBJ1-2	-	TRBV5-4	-	TGTGCCAGCAGCTTGGGAGGGTCCTATGGCTACACCTTC	CASSLGGSYGYTF
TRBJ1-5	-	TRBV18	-	TGTGCCAGCTCACCATTACCGGGCCTTAGCAATCAGCCCCAGCATTTT	CASSPLPGLSNQPQHF
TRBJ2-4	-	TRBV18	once	TGTGCCAGCTCACCCCTCGCCAAAAACATTCAGTACTTC	CASSPLAKNIQYF
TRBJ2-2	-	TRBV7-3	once	TGTGCCAGCAGCTTAACACTAGCTGGCGGGGAGCTGTTTTTT	CASSLTLAGGELFF
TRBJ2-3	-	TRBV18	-	TGTGCCAGCTCACCACCGTGGGGAGCGTCGAGCACAGATACGCAGTATTTT	CASSPPWGASSTDTQYF
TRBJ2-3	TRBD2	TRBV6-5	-	TGTGCCAGCAGTCTGGCGGGGGGCACAGATACGCAGTATTTT	CASSLAGGTDTQYF
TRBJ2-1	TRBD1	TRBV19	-	TGTGCCAGTCTAGAGGAAACAGGGGAAAGGCATGAGCAGTTCTTC	CASLEETGERHEQFF
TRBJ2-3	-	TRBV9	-	TGTGCCAGCAGCGTAATCCCTGGAGCTAGCACAGATACGCAGTATTTT	CASSVIPGASTDTQYF
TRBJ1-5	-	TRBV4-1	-	TGCGCCAGCAGCCAAGAGGGGGGGGCCAGGGGCGATCAGCCCCAGCATTTT	CASSQEGGARGDQPQHF
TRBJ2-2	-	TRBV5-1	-	TGCGCCAGCAGCTTGGAACAGCGGACGGACACCGGGGAGCTGTTTTTT	CASSLEQRTDTGELFF
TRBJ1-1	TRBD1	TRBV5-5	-	TGTGCCAGCAGTTTTGTGGGCGCGGCAGGGGGCGGCACTGAAGCTTTCTTT	CASSFVGAAGGGTEAFF
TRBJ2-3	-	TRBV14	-	TGTGCCAGCAGCCTAGGGGGGCCAGATACGCAGTATTTT	CASSLGGPDTQYF
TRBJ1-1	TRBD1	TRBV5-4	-	TGTGCCAGCAGACGTAGCCCGGGACAGTTCTATGGCACTGAAGCTTTCTTT	CASRRSPGQFYGTEAFF
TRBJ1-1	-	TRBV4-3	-	TGCGCCAGCAGCCAAGATGGGGCCACGGGGGCTTTCTTT	CASSQDGATGAFF